The present TCR beta chain was sequenced within a study of identical twins (dated by TCRdb to 2016 to 2018). A note on the overall study: TCR alpha and beta repertoires from monozygotic twins, unrelated adults of various ages and cord blood were deep-sequenced to test whether fetal clonotypes persist. Replicate twin experiments were performed at different times using different library preparation protocols to rule out contamination.

In this sample, this clonotype turned up many times. Its antigen target is currently unknown. The input lacks base qualities; no much larger clone sits a single base away. Every donor was a healthy Caucasian. The twin cohort consisted of three pairs of female monozygotic twins, all aged about 18 to 29 years. Positive isolation kits from Invitrogen were used to isolate the CD4+ and CD8+ T cell populations. Beyond this particular receptor, the publication reports: Compared with coincidental sharing between unrelated individuals, out-of-frame TCR alpha sequences shared between twins showed an excess of sequences with low generation probability. A weaker excess of twin sharing was found in beta out-of-frame sequences because the signal-to-noise ratio was lowered by fewer shared sequences. Invariant T cells such as MAIT and iNKT could partly confound zero-insertion analyses, though diverse VJ usage argued against this for most clonotypes. Because the same donors could not be followed over many years, conclusions were based on cross-sectional statistical analysis. In monozygotic twins, recombination models systematically underestimated out-of-frame TCR alpha sharing, but the models matched the sharing seen between unrelated individuals. Fewer insertions were carried by abundant cord blood beta clonotypes, a similar but weaker trend appeared in young adult naive repertoires, and no such trend appeared in memory repertoires.

The method was 5' RACE. For sequencing, an Illumina HiSeq 2000 was employed. A universal primer binding site was introduced by template switching, and a unique molecular identifier was present in the final cDNA, enabling accurate counting of TCR cDNA molecules. Specific primers in the conserved constant-segment region were used to synthesize first-strand cDNA for the TCR alpha and beta chains. Each cDNA library was double barcoded, with a SMART-Mk sample barcode plus Illumina barcodes, to control for contamination. Two successive PCR steps introduced TruSeq adapter sequences along with Illumina sample barcodes. The TCR alpha and beta cDNA libraries were sequenced on the Illumina HiSeq platform using custom primers. As for how the authors treated the data: MiGEC was used to process raw reads and extract unique molecular identifiers, and MiXCR was used to find CDR3 positions. For each individual, recombination models were inferred using an EM algorithm with the repgenHMM and IGoR tools. The tcR package in R was used for shared clonotype analysis, with sharing normalized by the product of cloneset sizes. To study raw recombination free of thymic and clonal selection effects, out-of-frame nonproductive sequences were analyzed. TCRdb reworked the public reads: Q25 trimming with fastp, MiXCR clone assembly, productive beta chains retained. One record per CDR3 amino acid sequence lists the most common genes and DNA. TCRdb's processing, not the authors' own work, is the source of the V and J calls. The sample records about 460,000 distinct CDR3 sequences, approximately 15% of which are singletons. Of the sample, about 0.52% falls within the top ten clones.

Separately, the same data were catalogued under a study of yellow fever vaccine responses in identical twins. The second study, in turn, reports: According to the authors, the vaccine-induced T cell response in identical twins seemed to be partly convergent and partly specific to each individual. Focusing on identical twins, the study followed the T cell clones that responded to the vaccine, and did so with precision.

This clonotype was obtained from a woman younger than 30 in good health. What was sequenced was CD4+ T cells sorted from blood.

Here the CDR3 is given as CASSPQMTGTGAFF. The DNA sequence is given as TGTGCCAGCAGCCCGCAGATGACCGGGACAGGAGCTTTCTTT. The chain is made from TRBV3-1 and TRBJ1-1; the junction holds 8 bases that match TRBD1. Its CDR3 holds 14 amino acids, cysteine through phenylalanine. Only the CDR3 DNA stays, 42 bases, in frame from base 1. V loses 4 bases at its end and J loses 10 bases; junction bases beyond the gene matches: 11. The germline V gene (reference sequence) sets CDR1 to LGHDT and CDR2 to YNNKEL.